This T cell receptor (beta chain) was captured by sequencing in a study of spatial heterogeneity in lung cancer. Study overall: An average of more than ten raw reads was observed per unique TCR and UMI combination. Regarding the study as a whole: Higher tumor mutation counts went along with higher counts of expanded intratumoral alpha and beta TCRs. Ubiquitous and regional nonsynonymous mutation counts were tracked by ubiquitous and regional expanded TCR counts, respectively.

The germline CDR1 and CDR2 sequences are SGHAT and FQNNGV. This CDR3 region has 14 residues. Notes on this clonotype: What it binds is unknown. A much larger clone differs from this one at a single base, so this may be a read error.

TCRdb used MiXCR to reprocess the 5' RACE reads, holding one entry per CDR3 protein. The profile shows about 15,000 distinct CDR3 sequences, 6.5% to 8% of them singletons. Time point indicated: sample taken at primary tumor resection. The chain joins TRBV11-2 to TRBJ2-3, with 8 bases identical to TRBD1. Sequenced here: lung tumor tissue, sampled at surgery. This TCR derives from a male donor with early-stage non-small cell lung cancer. CDR3 protein: CAISQWTGWDTQYF. CDR3 sequence (DNA): TGTGCCATCAGCCAATGGACAGGGTGGGATACGCAGTATTTT.